This T cell receptor (beta chain) came from a study of long-term antiretroviral therapy in people with HIV. This clone was recorded a few times. What it binds is not known. Investigators performed immunoSEQ version v3.0 at survey level. Sequencing aimed at about 35,000-55,000 T-cell genomes per sample. The assay was immunoSEQ multiplex PCR, and TCRdb's table has in-frame clones only and misses some. This table has some 27,000 clones, approximately 93% appearing once. General study results and limits: Neither ART adherence, viral resistance nor therapy changes were documented. Pre-ART expanded TRB clones stayed dominant throughout, though often decreasing after ART.

V dropped 0 bases and J dropped 13 bases, with 18 bases sitting between them. The CDR3 consists of 15 residues. CDR1 LGHNA and CDR2 YSLEER come from the germline V gene. The chain carries TRBV4-3 and TRBJ1-4; no definite D call. This receptor was identified in a woman aged 35 to 49 with HIV. The sequencing used unsorted PBMCs, collected about 6.7 years after starting antiretroviral therapy. The CDR3 loop is CASSQDLSSAEILFF. The CDR3 DNA sequence: TGCGCCAGCAGCCAAGATCTGAGCAGCGCAGAGATACTGTTTTTT.